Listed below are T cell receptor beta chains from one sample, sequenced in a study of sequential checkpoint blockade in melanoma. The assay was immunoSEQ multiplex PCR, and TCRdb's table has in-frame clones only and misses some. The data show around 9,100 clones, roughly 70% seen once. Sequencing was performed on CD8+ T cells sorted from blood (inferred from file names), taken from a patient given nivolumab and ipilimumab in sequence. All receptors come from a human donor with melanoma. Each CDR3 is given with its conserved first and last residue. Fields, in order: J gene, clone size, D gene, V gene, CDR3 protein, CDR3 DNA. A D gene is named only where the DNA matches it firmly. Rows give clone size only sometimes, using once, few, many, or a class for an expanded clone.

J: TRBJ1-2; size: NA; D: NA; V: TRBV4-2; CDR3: CASSYGVNYGYTF; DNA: TGTGCCAGCAGCTACGGGGTGAACTATGGCTACACCTTC
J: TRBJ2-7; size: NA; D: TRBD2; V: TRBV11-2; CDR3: CASSLLSGTSYEQYF; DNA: TGTGCCAGCAGCTTATTAAGCGGGACTTCCTACGAGCAGTACTTC
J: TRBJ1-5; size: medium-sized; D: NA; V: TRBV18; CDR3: CASSPAESVNQPQHF; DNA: TGTGCCAGCTCACCCGCAGAATCCGTTAATCAGCCCCAGCATTTT
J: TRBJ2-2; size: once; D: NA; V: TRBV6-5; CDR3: CASSYSQGNTGELFF; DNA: TGTGCCAGCAGTTACTCGCAGGGAAACACCGGGGAGCTGTTTTTT
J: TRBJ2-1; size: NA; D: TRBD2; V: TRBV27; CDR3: CASSPLAPYYNEQFF; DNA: TGTGCCAGCAGTCCACTAGCGCCATATTACAATGAGCAGTTCTTC
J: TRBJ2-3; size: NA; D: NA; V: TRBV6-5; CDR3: CASSYWDSGDTQYF; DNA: TGTGCCAGCAGTTACTGGGACTCGGGAGATACGCAGTATTTT
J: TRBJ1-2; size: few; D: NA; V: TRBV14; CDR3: CASRRTENYGYTF; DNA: TGTGCCAGCAGACGGACAGAGAACTATGGCTACACCTTC
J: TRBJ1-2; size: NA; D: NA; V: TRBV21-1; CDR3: CASSKGAGAYGYTF; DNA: TGTGCCAGCAGCAAAGGCGCGGGAGCCTATGGCTACACCTTC
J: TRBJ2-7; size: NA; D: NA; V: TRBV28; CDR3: CATSRPFAYEQYF; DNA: TGTGCCACCTCCAGGCCCTTCGCCTACGAGCAGTACTTC
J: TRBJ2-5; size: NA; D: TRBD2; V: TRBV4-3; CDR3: CASSQEGRGSQETQYF; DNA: TGCGCCAGCAGCCAAGAGGGGCGGGGGTCCCAAGAGACCCAGTACTTC
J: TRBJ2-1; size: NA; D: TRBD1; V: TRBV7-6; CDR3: CASSSGQGTYNEQFF; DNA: TGTGCCAGCAGCTCGGGACAGGGAACCTACAATGAGCAGTTCTTC
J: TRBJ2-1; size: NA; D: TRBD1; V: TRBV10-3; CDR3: CAISEPGTENEQFF; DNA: TGTGCCATCAGTGAGCCCGGGACAGAAAATGAGCAGTTCTTC
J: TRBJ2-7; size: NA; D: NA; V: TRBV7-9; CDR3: CASSLGAGLFDEQYF; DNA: TGTGCCAGCAGCTTAGGGGCAGGGCTTTTCGACGAGCAGTACTTC
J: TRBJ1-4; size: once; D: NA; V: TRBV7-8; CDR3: CASSQGQQNEKLFF; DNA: TGTGCCAGCAGCCAAGGACAGCAGAATGAAAAACTGTTTTTT
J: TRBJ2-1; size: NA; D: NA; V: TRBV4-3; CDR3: CASSRRDGSSYNEQFF; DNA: TGCGCCAGCAGCCGACGAGACGGGAGCTCCTACAATGAGCAGTTCTTC
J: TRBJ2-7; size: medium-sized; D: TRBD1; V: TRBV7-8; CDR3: CASSPEDRGHEQYF; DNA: TGTGCCAGCAGCCCAGAGGACAGGGGACACGAGCAGTACTTC
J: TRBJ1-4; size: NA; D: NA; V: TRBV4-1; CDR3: CASSQDSFLGSAGWPNEKLFF; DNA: TGCGCCAGCAGCCAAGATAGCTTCCTTGGGTCGGCAGGGTGGCCTAATGAAAAACTGTTTTTT
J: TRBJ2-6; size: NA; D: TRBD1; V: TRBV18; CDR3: CASSRPPGQGAGGANVLTF; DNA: TGTGCCAGCTCCCGCCCTCCGGGACAGGGGGCGGGTGGGGCCAACGTCCTGACTTTC
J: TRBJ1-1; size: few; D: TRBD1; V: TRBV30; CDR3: CAWSHSGGNTEAFF; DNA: TGTGCCTGGAGTCATTCAGGGGGAAACACTGAAGCTTTCTTT
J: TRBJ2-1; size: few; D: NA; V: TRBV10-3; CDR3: CAISSRVGGLDNEQFF; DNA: TGTGCCATCAGTTCGAGGGTTGGAGGTCTGGACAATGAGCAGTTCTTC
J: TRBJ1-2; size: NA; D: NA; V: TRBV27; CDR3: CASSPGTHYGYTF; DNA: TGTGCCAGCAGTCCCGGGACACATTATGGCTACACCTTC
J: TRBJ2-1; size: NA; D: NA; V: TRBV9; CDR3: CASSVSLGDEQFF; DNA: TGTGCCAGCAGCGTCTCCCTAGGCGATGAGCAGTTCTTC
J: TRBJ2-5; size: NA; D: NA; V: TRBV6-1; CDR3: CASTNFGAREAQYF; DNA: TGTGCCAGCACCAATTTCGGTGCGAGAGAGGCCCAGTACTTC
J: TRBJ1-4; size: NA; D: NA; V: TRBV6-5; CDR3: CASSYSQGWAEKLFF; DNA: TGTGCCAGCAGTTACTCACAGGGCTGGGCTGAAAAACTGTTTTTT
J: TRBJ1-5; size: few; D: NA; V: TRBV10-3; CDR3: CAISESGGQPQHF; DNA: TGTGCCATCAGTGAGTCGGGGGGACAGCCCCAGCATTTT
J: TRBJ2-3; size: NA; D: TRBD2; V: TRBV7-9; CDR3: CASSSLGAGGPPDTQYF; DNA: TGTGCCAGCAGCTCCCTCGGAGCGGGAGGGCCCCCAGATACGCAGTATTTT
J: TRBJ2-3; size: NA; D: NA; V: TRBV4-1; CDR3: CASSQDSDTQYF; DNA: TGCGCCAGCAGCCAAGATTCGGATACGCAGTATTTT
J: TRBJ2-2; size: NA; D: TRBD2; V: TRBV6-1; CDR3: CASSRLAGGTGELFF; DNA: TGTGCCAGCAGTAGGCTAGCGGGAGGCACCGGGGAGCTGTTTTTT
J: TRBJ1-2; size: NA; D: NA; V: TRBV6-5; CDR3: CASGGGGLYGYTF; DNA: TGTGCCAGTGGAGGGGGGGGGCTCTATGGCTACACCTTC
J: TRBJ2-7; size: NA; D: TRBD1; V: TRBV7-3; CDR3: CASSTGQGQNEQYF; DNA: TGTGCCAGCAGCACCGGACAGGGACAGAACGAGCAGTACTTC
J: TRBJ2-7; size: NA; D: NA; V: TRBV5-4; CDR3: CASSLPSESSYEQYF; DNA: TGTGCCAGCAGCTTGCCTAGCGAAAGCTCCTACGAGCAGTACTTC
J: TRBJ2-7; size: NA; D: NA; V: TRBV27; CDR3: CASAGPNSYEQYF; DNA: TGTGCCAGCGCCGGTCCTAACTCCTACGAGCAGTACTTC
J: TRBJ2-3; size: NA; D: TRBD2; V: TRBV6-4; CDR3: CASSDSAGGSTDTQYF; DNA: TGTGCCAGCAGTGACTCAGCGGGAGGGTCCACAGATACGCAGTATTTT
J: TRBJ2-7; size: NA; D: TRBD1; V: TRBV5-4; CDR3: CASSLETGGSNEQYF; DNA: TGTGCCAGCAGCTTGGAAACAGGGGGCTCAAACGAGCAGTACTTC
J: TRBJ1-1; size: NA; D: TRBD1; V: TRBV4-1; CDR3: CASSQDGQGNTEAFF; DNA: TGCGCCAGCAGCCAAGACGGACAGGGGAACACTGAAGCTTTCTTT
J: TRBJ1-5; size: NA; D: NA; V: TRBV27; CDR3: CASSPGNSNQPQHF; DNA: TGTGCCAGCAGTCCCGGGAATAGCAATCAGCCCCAGCATTTT
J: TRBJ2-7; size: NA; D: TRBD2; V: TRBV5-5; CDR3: CASSLPREGDEQYF; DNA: TGTGCCAGCAGCTTGCCTCGGGAGGGCGACGAGCAGTACTTC
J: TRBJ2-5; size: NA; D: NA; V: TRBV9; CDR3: CASSAGDQETQYF; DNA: TGTGCCAGCAGCGCGGGAGACCAAGAGACCCAGTACTTC
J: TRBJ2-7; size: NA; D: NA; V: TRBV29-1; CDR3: CSVVHNEQYF; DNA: TGCAGCGTTGTCCACAATGAGCAGTACTTC
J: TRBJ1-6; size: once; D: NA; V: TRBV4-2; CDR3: CASSQVDYNSPLHF; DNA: TGTGCCAGCAGCCAAGTGGACTATAATTCCCCCCTCCACTTT